Listed below are T cell receptor beta chains from one sample, sequenced in a study of T cell changes during pregnancy in multiple sclerosis. Here immunoSEQ multiplex PCR was the method, and the copy in TCRdb shows in-frame clones only, minus some. The sample consists of 85,000 to 100,000 clones, under 95% of them appearing once. Sequences were derived from peripheral blood, sampled after pregnancy. All receptors come from a female donor with multiple sclerosis, enrolled in a pregnancy study. Both conserved end residues are part of each CDR3. The D gene is left open where the match is weak. Expanded clones get a size class; other rows say once, few or many, or leave the size out.

V gene	J gene	D gene	clone size	CDR3 length	CDR3 DNA	CDR3 protein
TRBV15	TRBJ2-7	.	.	18	TGTGCCACCAGCAGAGGGGGGGAACTAGCTTCTAGCTCCTACGAGCAGTACTTC	CATSRGGELASSSYEQYF
TRBV27	TRBJ1-4	.	.	15	TGTGCCAGCAGCTTAAACAGGGTAACTAATGAAAAACTGTTTTTT	CASSLNRVTNEKLFF
TRBV27	TRBJ1-1	TRBD1	few	15	TGTGCCAGCAGTCCCCCGACAGGGGTGAGGACTGAAGCTTTCTTT	CASSPPTGVRTEAFF
TRBV7-9	TRBJ1-3	.	.	17	TGTGCCAGCAGCTTAGGGGGGCAAGCAAGCTCTGGAAACACCATATATTTT	CASSLGGQASSGNTIYF
TRBV5-1	TRBJ1-4	TRBD1	.	15	TGCGCCAGCAGCTTGGGGGCAGGGGGAGAGGAAAAACTGTTTTTT	CASSLGAGGEEKLFF
TRBV6-1	TRBJ2-7	.	.	15	TGTGCCAGCAGTGAATCCTCTACGGGTTTCTACGAGCAGTACTTC	CASSESSTGFYEQYF
TRBV28	TRBJ1-4	.	.	18	TGTGCCAGCAGTCCTGGGGGGGGGCCGGTTGCAACTAATGAAAAACTGTTTTTT	CASSPGGGPVATNEKLFF
TRBV30	TRBJ1-4	TRBD1	.	15	TGTGCCTGGAGTACCCTGACAGGGGATCCCGAAAAACTGTTTTTT	CAWSTLTGDPEKLFF
TRBV13	TRBJ2-7	TRBD2	.	14	TGTGCCAGCAGCCCGGGGAGCGGGAGCTACGAGCAGTACTTC	CASSPGSGSYEQYF
TRBV19	TRBJ1-3	TRBD1	.	17	TGTGCCAGTAGCCCAGCGGGACAGGGGTTCTCTGGAAACACCATATATTTT	CASSPAGQGFSGNTIYF
TRBV27	TRBJ2-7	TRBD1	.	14	TGTGCCAGCGGGGACAGGGGATTTACCTACGAGCAGTACTTC	CASGDRGFTYEQYF
TRBV12-5	TRBJ1-4	.	.	15	TGTGCTAGTGGTTTGGGGACAGTCTCTAATGAAAAACTGTTTTTT	CASGLGTVSNEKLFF
TRBV6-4	TRBJ2-2	.	few	16	TGTGCCAGCAGTGACTCGGCAGGATCGAACACCGGGGAGCTGTTTTTT	CASSDSAGSNTGELFF
TRBV25-1	TRBJ1-3	TRBD1	.	14	TGTGCCAGCGGGACAGGCAGCTCTGGAAACACCATATATTTT	CASGTGSSGNTIYF
TRBV5-1	TRBJ1-2	.	.	13	TGCGCCAGCAGCTTGGGCAGGGGCTATGGCTACACCTTC	CASSLGRGYGYTF
TRBV7-2	TRBJ1-3	.	.	15	TGTGCCAGCAGCTTAGGGGCGGGGAACGGAAACACCATATATTTT	CASSLGAGNGNTIYF
TRBV15	TRBJ2-1	TRBD1	.	17	TGTGCCACCAGCAGAGATTGGGGGACAGGTCTTTGGAATGAGCAGTTCTTC	CATSRDWGTGLWNEQFF
TRBV21-1	TRBJ2-3	.	.	17	TGTGCCAGCAGCAAAGGTGAGGCTAGCGGACGCACAGATACGCAGTATTTT	CASSKGEASGRTDTQYF
TRBV7-2	TRBJ1-1	.	.	15	TGTGCCAGCAGCTCATCGGGGGTCTTGAACACTGAAGCTTTCTTT	CASSSSGVLNTEAFF